The clone carrying this T cell receptor (beta chain) was seen only once. Its specificity is unknown. The data were taken from a study of post-analysis software for immune sequencing data. As for the study in general: Patients with relapsing-remitting, secondary progressive and progressive-relapsing multiple sclerosis courses were all represented. The study, taken as a whole, reports: Batch-matched samples strongly co-clustered by F measure. TRBV5-6, TRBV5-1 and TRBV20-1 belonged to a set of about five TRBV segments that were more frequent in patients than controls. People with multiple sclerosis had a significantly lower normalized Chao1 diversity than controls did.

TCR beta cDNA libraries had unique molecular identifiers. When about 1 to 11 million T cells were used, they gave about 490,000 cDNA molecules. One entry per CDR3 protein results from TCRdb running MiXCR on the PCR reads. The repertoire includes hundreds of thousands of distinct CDR3 sequences, approximately 60% of them detected once, and approximately 10% sits in the top ten. V was clipped by 1 base and J by 3 bases, with 16 bases between them. In germline, CDR1 is MNHEY, CDR2 SMNVEV (reference sequence). CDR3 length: 17 amino acids. The rearrangement links TRBV27 to TRBJ2-1; TRBD1 is a possible D gene (5 bases). This receptor was obtained from a girl aged 2 to 10 with multiple sclerosis. Material: blood. CDR3 loop: CASSLLSAGSRYNEQFF. The CDR3 nucleotides read TGTGCCAGCAGTTTATTGTCGGCAGGGTCCCGCTACAATGAGCAGTTCTTC.